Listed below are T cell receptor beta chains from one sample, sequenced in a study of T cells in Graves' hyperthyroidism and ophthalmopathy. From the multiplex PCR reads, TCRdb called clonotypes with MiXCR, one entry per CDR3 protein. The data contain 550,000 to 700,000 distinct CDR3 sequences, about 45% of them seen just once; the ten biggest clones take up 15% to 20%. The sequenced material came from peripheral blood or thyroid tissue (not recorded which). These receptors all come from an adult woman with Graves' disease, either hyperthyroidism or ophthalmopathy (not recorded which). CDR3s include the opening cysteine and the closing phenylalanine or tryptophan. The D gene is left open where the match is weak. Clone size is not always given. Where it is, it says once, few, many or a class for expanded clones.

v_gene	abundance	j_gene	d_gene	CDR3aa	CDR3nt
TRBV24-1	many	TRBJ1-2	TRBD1	CATSDGTGDGYTF	TGTGCCACCAGTGATGGGACAGGGGATGGCTACACCTTC
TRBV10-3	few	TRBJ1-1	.	CAISDALRGTEAFF	TGTGCCATCAGTGATGCGTTACGTGGCACTGAAGCTTTCTTT
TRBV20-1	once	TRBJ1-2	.	CSARLTAGFRGYTF	TGCAGTGCTAGACTAACGGCAGGGTTCAGGGGCTACACCTTC
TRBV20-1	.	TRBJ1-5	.	CSVGGRQGFVQPQHF	TGCAGTGTTGGGGGTCGTCAGGGCTTTGTGCAGCCCCAGCATTTT
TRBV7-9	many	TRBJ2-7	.	CASSLAGETPEKYF	TGTGCCAGCAGCTTAGCGGGAGAGACCCCGGAGAAGTACTTC
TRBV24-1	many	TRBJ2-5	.	CATSDLMGETQYF	TGTGCCACCAGTGATTTGATGGGAGAGACCCAGTACTTC
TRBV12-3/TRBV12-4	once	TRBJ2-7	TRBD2	CASSETSWIGTYEQYF	TGTGCCAGCAGTGAGACTAGCTGGATCGGAACCTACGAGCAGTACTTC
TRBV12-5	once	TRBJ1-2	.	CASSLVVLYGYTF	TGTGCCAGCAGTTTAGTAGTTCTCTATGGCTACACCTTC
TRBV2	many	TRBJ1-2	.	CASSGGDYGYTF	TGTGCCAGCAGTGGGGGGGACTATGGCTACACCTTC
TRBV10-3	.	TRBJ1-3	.	CAIRQGTFSGNTIYF	TGTGCCATCAGGCAGGGGACCTTCTCTGGAAACACCATATATTTT
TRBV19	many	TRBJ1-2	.	CASSQQSRSYGYTF	TGTGCCAGTAGTCAGCAGTCCAGGAGCTATGGCTACACCTTC
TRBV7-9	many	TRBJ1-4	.	CAIQTRTSEKLFF	TGTGCCATACAAACTAGAACCTCCGAAAAACTGTTTTTT
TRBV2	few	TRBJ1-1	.	CARDTGVPTEAFF	TGTGCCAGGGACACGGGGGTCCCCACTGAAGCTTTCTTT
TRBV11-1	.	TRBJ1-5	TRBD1	CASSHWGTGGQPQHF	TGTGCCAGCAGCCACTGGGGAACAGGGGGGCAGCCCCAGCATTTT
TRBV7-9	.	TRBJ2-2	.	CASSAGTNTGELFF	TGTGCCAGCAGCGCTGGAACTAACACCGGGGAGCTGTTTTTT
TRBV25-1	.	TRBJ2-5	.	CASSASSGGAETQYF	TGTGCCAGCAGTGCTAGCTCTGGGGGGGCGGAGACCCAGTACTTC
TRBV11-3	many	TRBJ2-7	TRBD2	CASSLGGSHYEQYF	TGTGCCAGCAGCTTAGGCGGGAGTCACTACGAGCAGTACTTC
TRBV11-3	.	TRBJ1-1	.	CASSVSQAHTEAFF	TGTGCCAGCAGCGTCAGTCAGGCGCACACTGAAGCTTTCTTT
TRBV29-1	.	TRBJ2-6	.	CSADLDSSGANVLTF	TGCAGCGCCGATTTGGATAGCTCTGGGGCCAACGTCCTGACTTTC
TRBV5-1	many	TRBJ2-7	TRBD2	CASSLGTSGTSEQYF	TGCGCCAGCAGCTTGGGGACTAGCGGGACGAGCGAGCAGTACTTC
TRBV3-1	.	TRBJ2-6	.	CASSLLNWQGRAYSGANVLTF	TGTGCCAGCAGCCTCCTCAATTGGCAGGGTCGCGCTTACTCTGGGGCCAACGTCCTGACTTTC
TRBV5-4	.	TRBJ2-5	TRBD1	CASSLGQGGKTQYF	TGTGCCAGCAGCTTGGGACAGGGTGGGAAGACCCAGTACTTC
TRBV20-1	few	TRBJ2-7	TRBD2	CRVSGDYEQYF	TGCAGGGTTAGCGGGGACTACGAGCAGTACTTC
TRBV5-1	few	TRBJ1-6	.	CASSALNSPLHF	TGTGCCAGCAGTGCCTTAAATTCACCCCTCCACTTT
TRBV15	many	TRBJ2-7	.	CATSRDWVKQGLNEQYF	TGTGCCACCAGCAGAGATTGGGTTAAGCAGGGTCTTAACGAGCAGTACTTC
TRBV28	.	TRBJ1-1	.	CASSLLGGSEAFF	TGTGCCAGCAGTTTATTAGGGGGATCTGAAGCTTTCTTT
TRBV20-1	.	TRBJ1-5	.	CSADSSVYQPQHF	TGCAGTGCTGACTCCTCGGTCTATCAGCCCCAGCATTTT
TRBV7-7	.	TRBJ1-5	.	CASSQVGGYSNQPQHF	TGCGCCAGCAGCCAAGTTGGGGGATATAGCAATCAGCCCCAGCATTTT
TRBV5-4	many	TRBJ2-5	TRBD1	CASSSRTGGGETQYF	TGTGCCAGCAGCTCCAGGACAGGGGGCGGGGAGACCCAGTACTTC
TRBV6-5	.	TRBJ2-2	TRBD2	CASRGLAGSGELFF	TGTGCCAGCAGAGGACTAGCGGGAAGCGGGGAGCTGTTTTTT
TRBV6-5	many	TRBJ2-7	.	CASTEDGSYEQYF	TGTGCCAGCACCGAAGACGGCTCCTACGAGCAGTACTTC
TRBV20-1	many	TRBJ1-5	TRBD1	CSARKVGTGGYQPQHF	TGCAGTGCTAGAAAGGTGGGGACAGGGGGATATCAGCCCCAGCATTTT
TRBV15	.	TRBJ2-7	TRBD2	CATSIAGGEAGDSYEQYF	TGTGCCACCAGCATAGCCGGGGGGGAGGCGGGAGACTCCTACGAGCAGTACTTC
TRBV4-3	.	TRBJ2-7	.	CASSQVGATGEYEQYF	TGCGCCAGCAGCCAAGTTGGGGCAACGGGAGAGTACGAGCAGTACTTC
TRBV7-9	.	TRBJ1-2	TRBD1	CASSPTGQGAAGYTF	TGTGCCAGCAGCCCCACCGGACAGGGGGCGGCTGGCTACACCTTC
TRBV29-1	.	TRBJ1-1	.	CSVSTDRTTEALF	TGCAGCGTTTCCACGGACAGAACCACTGAAGCTTTATTT
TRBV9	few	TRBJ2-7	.	CASSGSWDGPYEQYF	TGTGCCAGCAGCGGATCCTGGGACGGACCCTACGAGCAGTACTTC
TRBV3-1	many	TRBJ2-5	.	CASSRPARGETQYF	TGTGCCAGCAGCCGACCCGCCCGGGGGGAGACCCAGTACTTC
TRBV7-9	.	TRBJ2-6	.	CASSRAGALGSGANVLTF	TGTGCCAGCAGCAGGGCGGGGGCCCTAGGCTCTGGGGCCAACGTCCTGACTTTC
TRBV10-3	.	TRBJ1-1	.	CAIKGGGDTEAFF	TGTGCCATTAAAGGGGGAGGGGACACTGAAGCTTTCTTT